This T cell receptor beta chain was identified in a study of shared clonotypes between healthy human individuals. Study conclusions and caveats: The sampled material consisted only of blood, and tissue repertoires are likely to differ. Among the subsets, naive ones generally showed larger estimated richness than memory ones.

CD45RA-negative memory and CD45RA+ naive subsets were split from the CD4+ cells. Sorted-subset replicate PCR reactions were performed with approximately 200 ng DNA, corresponding to roughly 30,000 T cell genomes. Profiled with immunoSEQ multiplex PCR; TCRdb holds only in-frame clones, not every one. Among under 850,000 clones listed, 72% were seen once. As to this clone: Its antigen is undetermined.

CDR3 length equals 14 residues. Germline V gives CDR1 LNHDA, CDR2 SQIVND (reference sequence). With V trimmed by 6 bases and J by 3 bases, 7 bases remained unmatched. Sequencing used memory CD4+ T cells sorted from blood. Subset noted: CD45RA-negative fraction. The chain combines TRBV19 with TRBJ1-2; TRBD1 agrees at 7 bases. The sequence was obtained from a woman in her twenties or thirties in good health. The CDR3 DNA is TGTGCCAGTAGCCAAACCGGGACAGACTATGGCTACACCTTC. This sequence encodes CASSQTGTDYGYTF.